A single sample gave rise to the 11 T cell receptor beta chains below, sequenced in a study of blood T cell repertoires in COVID-19. The protocol was immunoSEQ multiplex PCR, while the TCRdb copy is restricted to in-frame clones and leaves out a portion. The sample includes 100,000 or so clones, roughly 80% of them seen just once. Sequenced input: peripheral blood. Receptors were obtained from a woman between 65 and 79 years old with acute or convalescent COVID-19.

This rearrangement joins TRBV18 to TRBJ2-2, with TRBD2 matching over 10 bases. Germline-derived CDR1 and CDR2 are KGHSH and LQKENI. CDR3 size: 16 residues. Unmatched junction bases numbered 5, after V lost 3 bases and J lost 4 bases. The CDR3 protein is CASSPLAGVSTGELFF. The CDR3 region has the DNA TGTGCCAGCTCACCTCTAGCGGGGGTTTCCACCGGGGAGCTGTTTTTT.

Details on this clone: The junction differs from germline at one of its ends, possibly a read error. The chain is built from TRBV19 and TRBJ1-2; 7 bases match TRBD1. This CDR3 is 15 amino acids long. Looked up from germline, CDR1 is LNHDA and CDR2 is SQIVND (reference sequence). This chain's CDR3 is CASSLETGLHYGYTF. The CDR3 coding sequence is TGTGCCAGTAGTCTAGAGACAGGGCTACACTATGGCTACACCTTC.

CDR3 residues: CASSQDISSGNTIYF. The CDR3 DNA sequence: TGTGCCAGCAGCCAAGATATCAGCTCTGGAAACACCATATATTTT. This chain connects TRBV3-1 (or the pseudogene TRBV3-2) to TRBJ1-3; D is unclear. CDR3 length: 15 amino acids. The germline V gene encodes CDR1 LGHDT and CDR2 YNNKEL (reference sequence). Deletions cut 0 bases from V and 0 bases from J, with 6 bases between.

This rearrangement joins TRBV27 to TRBJ1-4; D gene ambiguous. CDR1 and CDR2 (germline): MNHEY, SMNVEV (reference sequence). This CDR3 contains 14 residues. Trimming removed 8 bases at V and 5 bases at J, with 15 bases between. In DNA form, the CDR3 reads TGTGCCAGCGCTCCTTGGGGAGCAAATGAAAAACTGTTTTTT. This sequence encodes CASAPWGANEKLFF.

In its sample, this clone was seen once. The chain combines TRBV5-1 with TRBJ2-7, with D tentatively TRBD1 (6 bases). The germline CDR1 and CDR2 sequences are SGHRS and YFSETQ. The CDR3 loop spans 14 amino acids. V lost 3 bases to trimming and J lost 3 bases, with 13 bases between them. The CDR3: CASSSQGFSYEQYF. The CDR3 nucleotides are TGCGCCAGCAGCTCACAGGGATTTAGCTACGAGCAGTACTTC.

The chain has TRBV27 and TRBJ2-7; 11 positions match TRBD1. Germline CDR1 and CDR2: MNHEY and SMNVEV (reference sequence). This CDR3 has 15 amino acids. The V and J ends lost 4 bases and 3 bases, in that order; junction bases with no gene match: 5. The CDR3 is CASSWTGGGFYEQYF. The CDR3, as DNA: TGTGCCAGCAGTTGGACAGGGGGCGGATTCTACGAGCAGTACTTC.

The chain carries TRBV4-1 and TRBJ2-2; 8 nucleotides line up with TRBD2. Germline values: CDR1 MGHRA, CDR2 YSYEKL. This CDR3 is built from 17 residues. V was pared by 0 bases and J by 5 bases, with 8 bases of the junction left unmatched. The CDR3 loop is CASSQEESGRWTGELFF. The CDR3 bases are TGCGCCAGCAGCCAAGAAGAGAGCGGGAGATGGACCGGGGAGCTGTTTTTT.

The chain is built from TRBV9 and TRBJ2-3; 12 bases line up with TRBD2. V gave up 0 bases and J gave up 2 bases; unmatched junction bases: 4. The CDR3 sequence is 17 residues long. Germline V gene lookup returns CDR1 SGDLS and CDR2 YYNGEE. The CDR3 spells CASSVGGLAGLTDTQYF. CDR3 DNA sequence: TGTGCCAGCAGCGTAGGCGGACTAGCGGGGCTCACAGATACGCAGTATTTT.

The chain combines TRBV4-3 with TRBJ1-4; D call uncertain. V was pared by 0 bases and J by 16 bases, with 21 bases between. CDR3 size: 15 residues. The V gene's germline CDR1 is LGHNA and CDR2 YSLEER. The CDR3 is CASSQDLRPETPPFF. The DNA for the CDR3 is TGCGCCAGCAGCCAAGATCTGAGGCCTGAAACCCCCCCGTTTTTT.

This rearrangement joins TRBV18 to TRBJ1-1; 7 bases agree with TRBD1. CDR1 is KGHSH, CDR2 LQKENI, per germline. The ends lost 1 base at V and 3 bases at J; junction bases unmatched: 8. This CDR3 is 16 amino acids long. CDR3 residues: CASSPRSGQRYTEAFF. The CDR3 coding sequence is TGTGCCAGCTCACCACGGTCGGGACAGAGATACACTGAAGCTTTCTTT.

This chain uses TRBV5-4 with TRBJ1-1, with a weak D call TRBD1 (5 bases). The length of the CDR3 is 16 residues. The V gene's germline CDR1 is SGHNT and CDR2 YYREEE (reference sequence). Trimming took off 0 bases at V and 5 bases at J, with 17 bases between the two ends. The CDR3 loop is CASSLGPHGGETEAFF. The DNA for the CDR3 is TGTGCCAGCAGCTTGGGGCCCCACGGGGGAGAAACTGAAGCTTTCTTT.